A selection of T cell receptor beta chains follows, all from one sample in a study of glioma-infiltrating T cells. TCRdb re-analysed the multiplex PCR reads in MiXCR, keeping a single row per CDR3 protein. Of tens of thousands of distinct CDR3 sequences listed, approximately 22% are singletons. Specimen: glioma tissue, nonneoplastic brain tissue, or PBMCs (not recorded which). The receptors come from a human donor with low-grade glioma or glioblastoma, undergoing nonglioma brain surgery, or in good health (not recorded which). CDR3s include the opening cysteine and the closing phenylalanine or tryptophan. D genes are given only for firm matches. Some rows mark clone size as missing; the rest say once, few, many or name a class of expanded clone.

V	J	length	size	D	DNA	CDR3
TRBV12-3/TRBV12-4	TRBJ2-1	17	.	TRBD2	TGTGCCAGCAGTTATTACGGGACTAGCGGGAGCTCCTATGAGCAGTTCTTC	CASSYYGTSGSSYEQFF
TRBV6-1	TRBJ2-7	17	many	TRBD2	TGTGCCAGCAGTCTAGGGCCTCTAGCGGGAGTATCCTACGAGCAGTACTTC	CASSLGPLAGVSYEQYF
TRBV6-2/TRBV6-3	TRBJ1-6	14	many	.	TGTGCCAGCAGTCCTACAGGACGGAGTTCACCCCTCCACTTT	CASSPTGRSSPLHF
TRBV19	TRBJ2-3	13	.	.	TGTGCCAGTAGTATAGGATGGGCAGATACGCAGTATTTT	CASSIGWADTQYF
TRBV6-1	TRBJ1-6	15	many	.	TGTGCCATCAAGACCCTCCAGAGCCGTAATTCACCCCTCCACTTT	CAIKTLQSRNSPLHF
TRBV27	TRBJ2-3	14	many	TRBD2	TGTGCCAGCAGTTTCCGGGAGGGCACAGATACGCAGTATTTT	CASSFREGTDTQYF
TRBV12-3/TRBV12-4	TRBJ2-5	12	.	.	TGCGCCAGCAGTTGGTACCAAGAGACCCAGTACTTC	CASSWYQETQYF
TRBV5-4	TRBJ1-2	11	.	.	TGTGCCAGCAGCTTGTACGGGTCCCGTACCTTC	CASSLYGSRTF
TRBV3-1	TRBJ2-1	13	many	.	TGTGCCAGCAGCCCCCGCCAGTACAATGAGCAGTTCTTC	CASSPRQYNEQFF
TRBV27	TRBJ1-5	13	many	.	TGTGCCAGCAGTTTGGCCCCGTGGCAGCCCCAGCATTTT	CASSLAPWQPQHF
TRBV19	TRBJ2-3	12	many	.	TGTGCCAGTAGTTCCCGAACAGATACGCAGTATTTT	CASSSRTDTQYF
TRBV5-4	TRBJ1-2	14	.	TRBD1	TGTGCCGGCAGGGAGACAGGGGGCATCTATGGCTACACCTTC	CAGRETGGIYGYTF
TRBV28	TRBJ2-5	14	many	.	TGTGCCAGCAGTTTATACAGAGCATTAGAGACCCAGTACTTC	CASSLYRALETQYF
TRBV7-8	TRBJ1-1	13	many	.	TGTGCCAGCAGCTTATTTTACAATCTTGAAGCTTTCTTT	CASSLFYNLEAFF
TRBV7-9	TRBJ1-1	16	.	TRBD1	TGTGCCAGCAGCCCCGGGACAGGGAAGATGAACACTAAAGCTTTCTTT	CASSPGTGKMNTKAFF
TRBV5-4	TRBJ2-3	14	many	.	TGTGCCAGCAGCTATGGGGCCCGCACAGATACGCAGTATTTT	CASSYGARTDTQYF
TRBV19	TRBJ1-2	12	many	.	TGTGCCAGTAGTATTCGGGGGGGAGGCTACACCTTC	CASSIRGGGYTF
TRBV19	TRBJ1-5	13	many	.	TGTGCCAGTAACCCGCTTCCCAATCAGCCCCAGCATTTT	CASNPLPNQPQHF
TRBV12-3/TRBV12-4	TRBJ1-2	14	many	.	TGTGCCAGCAGTTTAGTGTCCGGGAGGTACAGCTACACCTTC	CASSLVSGRYSYTF
TRBV19	TRBJ1-1	15	.	.	TGTGCCAGTAGTATAACTGTTCCTGTTGGCACTGAAGCTTTCTTT	CASSITVPVGTEAFF
TRBV7-2	TRBJ1-2	16	many	.	TGTGCCAGCAGCTTGGGTCCTACCCAAACTAACTATGGCTACACCTTC	CASSLGPTQTNYGYTF
TRBV3-1	TRBJ1-3	14	many	.	TGTGCCAGCAGCCAAGACAGGATTGTAAACACCATATATTTT	CASSQDRIVNTIYF
TRBV27	TRBJ2-7	15	many	.	TGTGCCAGCTGGCCCGCGAAGGGAAGGCAATACGAGCAGTACTTC	CASWPAKGRQYEQYF
TRBV19	TRBJ1-5	14	many	TRBD1	TGTGCCAGTAGCATGACAGGGGGCAATCAGCCCCAGCATTTT	CASSMTGGNQPQHF
TRBV19	TRBJ1-1	13	many	.	TGTGCCAGTATCCTTGAAGAGGGCACTGAAGCTTTCTTT	CASILEEGTEAFF
TRBV10-2	TRBJ2-7	15	many	.	TGCGCCAGCAAGGATCACGGAGACTACCGCTACGAGCAGTACTTC	CASKDHGDYRYEQYF
TRBV10-1	TRBJ2-7	13	.	.	TGCGCCAGCAGTGACAGGGTGGCCTACGAGCAGTACTTC	CASSDRVAYEQYF
TRBV7-2	TRBJ2-3	15	many	.	TGTGCCAGCAGCTTAGAGGCGGGGCCCTCAGATACGCAGTATTTT	CASSLEAGPSDTQYF
TRBV3-1	TRBJ1-2	14	many	.	TGTGCCAGCAGCCAAGCCTTGCAGTCGGGTGGCTACACCTTC	CASSQALQSGGYTF
TRBV20-1	TRBJ2-1	14	many	.	TGCAGTGCTAGAGGGAGGGGGGGCCTGGGTGAGCAGTTCTTC	CSARGRGGLGEQFF
TRBV20-1	TRBJ2-7	12	.	TRBD1	TGCAGTGCCACCGGACAGGGAAATGAGCAGTACTTC	CSATGQGNEQYF
TRBV4-1	TRBJ1-3	16	many	.	TGCGCCAGCAGCCAAGAAGGAACCGGGTCTGGAAACACCATATATTTT	CASSQEGTGSGNTIYF
TRBV5-4	TRBJ2-1	15	few	.	TGTGCCAGCACCCCCGACTTGCGGGTTTACAATGAGCAGTTCTTC	CASTPDLRVYNEQFF
TRBV6-5	TRBJ2-3	15	many	.	TGTGCCAGCAGTTACTCGAAAGGCCTAGGTAATACGCAGTATTTT	CASSYSKGLGNTQYF
TRBV2	TRBJ2-5	14	many	.	TGTGCCAGTCAGGTGGACCCGGGGCAGGGGACCCAGTACTTC	CASQVDPGQGTQYF
TRBV20-1	TRBJ2-7	14	many	.	TGCAGTGCTAGGAGGTCCGGTCCATCTAGCGAGCAGTACTTC	CSARRSGPSSEQYF
TRBV28	TRBJ2-7	13	many	.	TGTGCCAGCAGTTCCCGACCTATCTACGAGCAGTACTTC	CASSSRPIYEQYF
TRBV29-1	TRBJ1-1	13	.	.	TGCAGCGGTATTAGGAGAATGAACGCTGAAGCTTTCTTT	CSGIRRMNAEAFF
TRBV27	TRBJ1-2	13	many	.	TGTGCCAGCAGCCCCACCAGGGGCGATGGCTACACCTTC	CASSPTRGDGYTF
TRBV29-1	TRBJ2-1	12	.	TRBD2	TGCAGCGTTGTCGGGAGGGCCGGTGAGCAGTTCTTC	CSVVGRAGEQFF
TRBV7-2	TRBJ2-3	14	many	.	TGTGCCAGCACCGTCGGCGCTTGGACAGATACGCAGTATTTT	CASTVGAWTDTQYF
TRBV15	TRBJ2-7	13	many	.	TGTGCCACCGGGATGGGGCTCTCCTACGAGCAGTACTTC	CATGMGLSYEQYF
TRBV6-1	TRBJ1-5	14	many	.	TGTGCCAGCAGTCCCCAGGGTTTTGGGCAGCCCCAGCATTTT	CASSPQGFGQPQHF
TRBV11-1	TRBJ2-5	14	.	.	TGTGCCAGCAGCTTAGGACTCTTTAGAGAGACCCAGTACTTC	CASSLGLFRETQYF
TRBV4-1	TRBJ2-1	13	.	TRBD2	TGCGCCGCCGGGATGGGGGGGTTGTATGAGCAGTTCTTC	CAAGMGGLYEQFF
TRBV7-6	TRBJ2-3	14	many	.	TGTGCCAGCAGCTTCCTCGGTCAGGTAGATACGCAGTATTTT	CASSFLGQVDTQYF
TRBV14	TRBJ2-1	18	.	TRBD2	TGTGCCAGCAGCCAAGACTGGCCCGGGACTAGCGGGACGGATGAGCAGTTCTTC	CASSQDWPGTSGTDEQFF
TRBV7-2	TRBJ2-7	15	many	TRBD1	TGTGCCAGCAGCCACGATCCGGGACAGGGCTACGAGCAGTACTTC	CASSHDPGQGYEQYF
TRBV20-1	TRBJ1-4	14	.	.	TGCAGTGCTAGAGTGGGGGGCGTTAATGAAAAACTGTTTTTT	CSARVGGVNEKLFF
TRBV11-2	TRBJ2-7	13	few	.	TGTGCCAGCAGCTTAACGACTACCTACGAGCAGTACTTC	CASSLTTTYEQYF
TRBV10-2	TRBJ1-1	14	many	.	TGCGCCAGCAGTGATGGGCGGCCTGGCACTGAAGCTTTCTTT	CASSDGRPGTEAFF
TRBV20-1	TRBJ1-2	15	many	TRBD1	TGCAGTGCGAGGATTTCCGGGACAGGGGGTCCGAGCTACACCTTC	CSARISGTGGPSYTF
TRBV19	TRBJ2-2	11	many	.	TGTGCCAGTACTAGCACCGGGGAGCTGTTTTTT	CASTSTGELFF
TRBV25-1	TRBJ1-2	13	.	.	TGTGCCGGCAGGGGTACCAGGAAACATGGCTACACCTTC	CAGRGTRKHGYTF
TRBV20-1	TRBJ2-7	14	many	TRBD2	TGCAGTGCTAATAGCGGGGGGATTTCCTACGAGCAGTACTTC	CSANSGGISYEQYF
TRBV5-1	TRBJ2-3	14	many	.	TGCGCCAGCAGCTTGGTGTCGGCTCCGGGTACGCAGTATTTT	CASSLVSAPGTQYF
TRBV11-2	TRBJ1-4	14	.	.	TGTGCCAGCAGCCCCTCCGGCAACTATGAAAAACTGTTTTTT	CASSPSGNYEKLFF
TRBV3-1	TRBJ2-5	17	many	.	TGTGCCAGCAGGCCCGCGACCGGGACGAACCAACAAGAGACCCAGTACTTC	CASRPATGTNQQETQYF
TRBV18	TRBJ1-4	15	.	.	TGTGCCAGCTCACGGGACGGGGGTACTAATGAAAAACTGTTTTTT	CASSRDGGTNEKLFF